Following are 19 T cell receptor beta chains from one sample sequenced in a study of vaccination and CD4 T cells after COVID-19. TCRdb recomputed calls from the PCR reads with MiXCR, one row per CDR3 protein. The table has about 19,000 distinct CDR3 sequences, 60% seen once. The specimen comprised CD4+ T cells from blood, sampled after SARS-CoV-2 vaccination. These TCRs come from a human donor who had recovered from COVID-19.

This clonotype has just a few counts. J is TRBJ2-1 and V is TRBV11-3, with 7 bases fitting TRBD2. The germline CDR1 and CDR2 sequences are SGHNT and YENEEA. V lost 2 bases and J lost 1; bases outside the gene matches: 2. The CDR3 is 15 residues long. CDR3 sequence: CASSLSGGSYNEQFF. The CDR3 coding sequence is TGTGCCAGCAGCTTATCGGGGGGTTCCTACAATGAGCAGTTCTTC.

The chain combines TRBV6-2 or TRBV6-3 with TRBJ2-7, with 10 nucleotides matching TRBD2. Unmatched junction bases numbered 10, after V lost 6 bases and J lost 5 bases. Germline CDR1 is MNHEY and CDR2 is SVGEGT. The CDR3 runs to 15 residues. The chain's CDR3 is CASRTHSGRAHEQYF. The CDR3 DNA sequence: TGTGCCAGCAGGACCCACAGCGGGAGGGCCCACGAGCAGTACTTC.

Only one count was recorded for this clonotype. V is TRBV7-6 and J is TRBJ2-1; 8 bases align to TRBD1. V shed 5 bases, J shed 5 bases, and the junction held 8 bases outside the gene matches. Germline CDR1 and CDR2: SGHVS and FNYEAQ. CDR3 length equals 15 residues. CDR3: CASSQGQALNNEQFF. The CDR3 region has the DNA TGTGCCAGCAGCCAGGGACAGGCGCTGAACAATGAGCAGTTCTTC.

V and J are TRBV7-8 and TRBJ2-5; D remains ambiguous. Per the germline V gene, CDR1 is SGHVS and CDR2 is FQNEAQ. This CDR3 spans 12 amino acids. V was pared by 2 bases and J by 5 bases, with 6 bases between. This CDR3 reads CASSLILETQYF. As DNA, the CDR3 is TGTGCCAGCAGCTTAATTTTGGAGACCCAGTACTTC.

The rearrangement links TRBV7-3 to TRBJ2-4; D unresolved. The V gene lost 6 bases and the J gene lost 3 bases, with 9 bases spanning the gap. The germline gives CDR1 SGHTA, CDR2 FQGTGA. The CDR3 runs to 13 residues. In DNA, the CDR3 is TGTGCCAGCAGAATGCAAGGCAAAAACATTCAGTACTTC. It specifies CASRMQGKNIQYF.

This clonotype was counted between two and nine times. The J gene is TRBJ2-7, the V gene TRBV6-1; no firm D call. CDR1 MNHNS and CDR2 SASEGT come from the germline V gene. With 5 bases removed from V and 0 bases from J, the gap between germline ends came to 8 bases. This CDR3 has 13 residues. CDR3: CASSPASSYEQYF. CDR3 DNA: TGTGCCAGCAGTCCCGCGAGCTCCTACGAGCAGTACTTC.

The chain has TRBV12-3 or TRBV12-4 and TRBJ1-1, with D unclear. This CDR3 is built from 13 residues. V was trimmed by 4 bases and J by 0 bases, leaving 6 bases between them. In DNA form, the CDR3 reads TGTGCCAGCAGTTCGGGGATGAACACTGAAGCTTTCTTT. Translating it yields CASSSGMNTEAFF.

This clonotype was seen a few times. This chain joins TRBV27 and TRBJ2-1, with TRBD2 matching over 10 bases. The CDR3 loop spans 15 amino acids. With V trimmed by 3 bases and J by 9 bases, 8 bases remained unmatched. Germline CDR1 is MNHEY and CDR2 is SMNVEV (reference sequence). In DNA form, the CDR3 reads TGTGCCAGCAGTTTCGGGTTTTTAGCGGGAGGTGAGCAGTTCTTC. It encodes CASSFGFLAGGEQFF.

This clonotype came up a few times. The J gene is TRBJ1-5, the V gene TRBV12-3 or TRBV12-4; D is uncertain. V was pared by 5 bases and J by 3 bases, with 11 bases between. The CDR3 length is 14 residues. CDR3 sequence: CASSPWGVNQPQHF. The CDR3 nucleotides read TGTGCCAGCAGTCCTTGGGGTGTCAATCAGCCCCAGCATTTT.

The V and J genes are TRBV11-3 and TRBJ2-2, with D possibly being TRBD1 or TRBD2 (5 bases each). The V end lost 1 base, the J end lost 5 bases, and 11 bases lay between the germline ends. There are 15 residues in the CDR3. Germline V gives CDR1 SGHNT, CDR2 YENEEA. The chain's CDR3 is CASSLGGDYTGELFF. The DNA for the CDR3 is TGTGCCAGCAGCTTAGGAGGGGATTATACCGGGGAGCTGTTTTTT.

J is TRBJ2-5 and V is TRBV24-1; a possible D gene is TRBD2 (6 bases). The V gene lost 3 bases and the J gene lost 4 bases, with 20 bases spanning the gap. This CDR3 is built from 17 residues. The germline V gene has CDR1 KGHDR and CDR2 SFDVKD. The CDR3 loop reads CATSDPKAGLRGETQYF. In nucleotides, the CDR3 is TGTGCCACCAGTGATCCGAAAGCGGGTCTACGGGGAGAGACCCAGTACTTC.

CDR3 protein: CATNRTVATNEKLFF. Written as DNA, the CDR3 is TGTGCCACCAACCGGACGGTTGCAACTAATGAAAAACTGTTTTTT. This rearrangement joins TRBV15 to TRBJ1-4; D is uncertain. The germline V and J ends were trimmed by 7 bases and 0 bases, with 12 bases remaining between them. The CDR3 extends over 15 amino acids. Germline-derived CDR1 and CDR2 are LNHNV and YYDKDF (reference sequence).

The V call is TRBV11-2, the J call TRBJ2-7, with TRBD2 identical over 12 bases. V was pared by 6 bases and J by 4 bases, with 13 bases of the junction left unmatched. CDR1 SGHAT and CDR2 FQNNGV come from the germline V gene. This CDR3 contains 17 residues. The CDR3 spells CASRQTSGSPQIYEQYF. CDR3 nucleotide sequence: TGTGCCAGCAGGCAGACTAGCGGGAGTCCCCAGATTTACGAGCAGTACTTC.

About this clonotype itself: Its ends do not fully match the called genes, so a read error is possible. The genes are TRBV7-7 and TRBJ2-1; 13 bases fit TRBD2. This CDR3 contains 18 residues. In germline, CDR1 is SSHAT, CDR2 FNYEAQ (reference sequence). CDR3 residues: CASSRDIGTSGILSEQFF. Here the CDR3 DNA reads TGTGCTAGCAGTCGGGACATCGGGACTAGCGGGATTCTCAGTGAGCAGTTCTTC. Variable domain in full (rest from reference TRBV7-7 and TRBJ2-1): GAGVSQSPRYKVTKRGQDVTLRCDPISSHATLYWYQQALGQGPEFLTYFNYEAQPDKSGLPSDRFSAERPEGSISTLTIQRTEQRDSAMYRCASSRDIGTSGILSEQFFGPGTRLTVL.

The V call is TRBV19, the J call TRBJ2-3; the D gene could be TRBD1 or TRBD2 (6 bases each). The germline V gene has CDR1 LNHDA and CDR2 SQIVND (reference sequence). There are 17 residues in the CDR3. V gave up 3 bases and J gave up 2 bases, with 18 bases separating them. In DNA, the CDR3 is TGTGCCAGTAGTATGAGAGGGGGGCAGGGGAACACAGATACGCAGTATTTT. This sequence encodes CASSMRGGQGNTDTQYF. Looking up the rest from reference TRBV19 and TRBJ2-3 gives the full variable domain: DGGITQSPKYLFRKEGQNVTLSCEQNLNHDAMYWYRQDPGQGLRLIYYSQIVNDFQKGDIAEGYSVSREKKESFPLTVTSAQKNPTAFYLCASSMRGGQGNTDTQYFGPGTRLTVL.

The chain is built from TRBV20-1 and TRBJ1-2; tentatively, D is TRBD1 (6 bases). The CDR3 contains 13 residues. The ends were cut back, 0 bases at V and 2 bases at J, with 7 bases in the middle. Germline CDR1 DFQATT, CDR2 SNEGSKA (reference sequence). The CDR3 reads CSAREGQNYGYTF. The CDR3 nucleotides are TGCAGTGCTAGAGAGGGACAAAACTATGGCTACACCTTC.

This clonotype has just a few counts. The rearrangement links TRBV20-1 to TRBJ1-1, with D maybe TRBD1 (5 bases). The germline V gene encodes CDR1 DFQATT and CDR2 SNEGSKA (reference sequence). Trimming removed 5 bases from V and 0 bases from J, with 16 bases in between. The CDR3 runs to 15 residues. The CDR3 DNA reads TGCAGTGCTTCCACCCTACAGGAGATGAACACTGAAGCTTTCTTT. This gives the protein CSASTLQEMNTEAFF.

This clonotype was detected only a few times. The gene calls are TRBV5-4 and TRBJ2-5, with TRBD2 matching over 11 bases. The V gene end was trimmed by 0 bases and the J gene end by 3 bases; junction bases not matched to a gene: 10. Germline V lookup: CDR1 SGHNT, CDR2 YYREEE (reference sequence). The CDR3 is 18 residues long. The DNA for the CDR3 is TGTGCCAGCAGCTTGGGCACCATAGCGGGAGGGCTCGAAGAGACCCAGTACTTC. Amino acids: CASSLGTIAGGLEETQYF.

The chain uses TRBV20-1 and TRBJ2-2, with TRBD2 matching over 9 bases. Germline CDR1 and CDR2: DFQATT and SNEGSKA (reference sequence). CDR3 size: 16 residues. V trimming: 6 bases; J trimming: 0 bases; junction bases outside the gene matches: 8. The CDR3 DNA follows: TGCAGTGCGAAAGGGGCTAGCGGGGCGAACACCGGGGAGCTGTTTTTT. Translation: CSAKGASGANTGELFF.